These T cell receptor beta chains were read from a single sample in a study of blood T cell repertoires in COVID-19. TCRdb's copy holds only in-frame clones and misses some; the assay was immunoSEQ multiplex PCR. Of about 160,000 clones in the sample, approximately 75% were seen once. Sequenced material: peripheral blood. The receptors were sampled from a human donor in a cohort sampled during active COVID-19. The CDR3 runs from the conserved cysteine through the conserved F or W.

TRBJ2-2,TRBV14,CASSREGTLIANTGELFF
TRBJ1-3,TRBV7-2,CASSLNGRGGTIYF
TRBJ2-7,TRBV6-2/TRBV6-3,CASSRVTGQDFYEQYF
TRBJ2-7,TRBV28,CASSLDWVQGGYHYEQYF
TRBJ2-3,TRBV7-6,CASSLEVAGVDTQYF
TRBJ1-1,TRBV6-5,CASSTPSPQGAAFF
TRBJ1-5,TRBV2,CASSLDSYNQPQHF
TRBJ2-7,TRBV4-3,CASSQEGTGDDEQYF
TRBJ1-4,TRBV6-6,CASSYSSTGTEKLFF
TRBJ1-2,TRBV25-1,CASSPYENFYGYTF
TRBJ2-5,TRBV5-1,CASSLAGGAVETQYF
TRBJ2-3,TRBV4-3,CASSQDSYANTQYF
TRBJ1-2,TRBV6-5,CASSFDSFYGYTF
TRBJ2-5,TRBV2,CASSEMREAETQYF
TRBJ1-6,TRBV6-2/TRBV6-3,CASSSGTGRRGKAPLHF
TRBJ2-3,TRBV2,CASSEIGGTDTQYF
TRBJ2-3,TRBV9,CASSVVEGLVSDTQYF
TRBJ2-3,TRBV5-6,CASSLADTQYF
TRBJ2-5,TRBV10-3,CAISPGGGETQYF
TRBJ2-1,TRBV7-7,CASSLVAGGTEQFF
TRBJ2-3,TRBV18,CASSPQSTSGAISTDTQYF
TRBJ2-3,TRBV5-5,CASSLGASGGTDTQYF